This T cell receptor (beta chain) emerged from a study of healthy donors' naive CD4 and CD8 T cells. Notes on the study in general: A reported CD4+/CD8+ bias affected most V and J genes in naive cells.

In germline, CDR1 is SGHAT, CDR2 FQDESV (reference sequence). V lost 5 bases to trimming and J lost 4 bases; unmatched junction nucleotides: 9. The CDR3 sequence is 15 residues long. Sorting defined naive CD4+ as CD4+CD8-CD45RO-CD45RA+ and naive CD8+ as CD8+CD4-CD45RA+CD27bright. A linear amplification protocol produced the TCR libraries from 500 ng of total RNA. TCRdb processed the reads anew with MiXCR; each CDR3 protein has one entry. The top ten clones hold approximately 2.5% of a sample with approximately 180,000 distinct CDR3 sequences, around 80% of them seen once. In regard to this clonotype: Its antigen is undetermined.

The V gene is TRBV11-1, the J gene TRBJ2-7, with 9 bases matching TRBD1. Sequencing was performed on naive CD4+ and CD8+ T cells sorted from blood, pooled from several donors. The TCR originated in a pool of human donors in good health; the sample pools cells from several healthy donors. For the CDR3, the DNA is TGTGCCAGCAGCGAAAGGACAGGGGTGGTGTACGAGCAGTACTTC. Amino acid sequence: CASSERTGVVYEQYF.